This passage covers 9 T cell receptor beta chains from one sample sequenced in a study of early T cells in non-severe SARS-CoV-2 infection. TCRdb reprocessed the 5' RACE reads via MiXCR and lists one record per CDR3 protein. The data contain around 82,000 distinct CDR3 sequences, roughly 14% of them singletons. The sample consisted of whole blood. The receptors were gathered from an adult who was a healthcare worker with PCR-confirmed SARS-CoV-2 infection or an uninfected control (not recorded which).

A few counts support this clonotype. This chain connects TRBV2 to TRBJ1-2, with D uncertain. Germline CDR1 SNHLY, CDR2 FYNNEI. The length of the CDR3 is 13 residues. The germline V and J ends were trimmed by 6 bases and 4 bases, with 12 bases remaining between them. In nucleotides, the CDR3 is TGTGCCAGCAGAAAAACAGAATCCTATGGCTACACCTTC. This codes for CASRKTESYGYTF.

This clonotype was found a few times. The CDR3 nucleotides are TGTGCCAGCTCACCCGTTAAGGGGACAGTAGACAATGAGCAGTTCTTC. Translation: CASSPVKGTVDNEQFF. The chain recombines TRBV18 with TRBJ2-1; TRBD1 matches at 7 bases. V lost 3 bases to trimming and J lost 5 bases; unmatched junction nucleotides: 10. The CDR3 is 16 residues long. The germline CDR1 and CDR2 sequences are KGHSH and LQKENI.

This clonotype was counted between two and nine times. This chain links TRBV12-3 or TRBV12-4 with TRBJ2-4; no clear D gene. The CDR3 is made up of 16 amino acids. V shed 9 bases and J shed 0 bases, with 18 bases lying between them. The CDR3 region has the DNA TGTGCCAGGTTCCGACTCTCTCTGCTAGCCAAAAACATTCAGTACTTC. It yields the protein CARFRLSLLAKNIQYF.

This clonotype was seen more than once but under ten times. V is TRBV3-1 and J is TRBJ1-1, with 7 bases identical to TRBD1. Per the germline V gene, CDR1 is LGHDT and CDR2 is YNNKEL (reference sequence). Trimming removed 0 bases from V and 6 bases from J; junction bases left unmatched: 4. The CDR3 loop spans 14 amino acids. The CDR3 region is CASSQDLGGSEAFF. CDR3 in DNA: TGTGCCAGCAGCCAAGATCTAGGGGGCTCTGAAGCTTTCTTT.

This clonotype was counted a few times. V usage is TRBV15 and J usage is TRBJ2-2; maybe TRBD2 (5 bases). Trimming left V 0 bases short and J 2 bases short, with 19 bases between. CDR1 LNHNV and CDR2 YYDKDF come from the germline V gene (reference sequence). The CDR3 is 19 residues long. The CDR3 loop reads CATSRDMDWAGSNTGELFF. The CDR3, as DNA: TGTGCCACCAGCAGAGATATGGACTGGGCAGGCTCCAACACCGGGGAGCTGTTTTTT.

This clonotype was counted a few times. The CDR3 reads CASNPGQGASTGELFF. The CDR3 nucleotides read TGTGCCAGCAACCCGGGACAGGGGGCCAGCACCGGGGAGCTGTTTTTT. This chain links TRBV7-6 with TRBJ2-2; the match to TRBD1 covers 12 bases. The length of the CDR3 is 16 residues. Trimming removed 7 bases from V and 4 bases from J; junction bases left unmatched: 7. Germline loops: CDR1 SGHVS, CDR2 FNYEAQ.

This clonotype was seen repeatedly, ten times or more. This rearrangement joins TRBV11-2 to TRBJ2-7; D is undetermined. The CDR3 covers 15 residues. The V end was cut by 3 bases, the J end by 0 bases, with 12 bases between. The germline V gene encodes CDR1 SGHAT and CDR2 FQNNGV. As DNA, the CDR3 is TGTGCCAGCAGCTTGGCTGCAGTCAGCTCCTACGAGCAGTACGTC. This translates into CASSLAAVSSYEQYV.

The rearrangement uses TRBV10-2 and TRBJ2-3; 9 positions agree with TRBD2. CDR1 and CDR2 (germline): WSHSY, SAAADI. V shed 3 bases and J 3 bases; nucleotides not matched to a gene: 10. The CDR3 covers 17 residues. CDR3 coding DNA: TGCGCCAGCAGTGATGCGGTGGGCGGGGGGGCAACAGATACGCAGTATTTT. Translating it yields CASSDAVGGGATDTQYF.

This rearrangement joins TRBV7-9 to TRBJ2-3; 7 bases match TRBD1. From germline, CDR1 is SEHNR and CDR2 FQNEAQ (reference sequence). The CDR3 is 12 residues long. Losses at the gene ends were 2 bases for V and 11 bases for J; bases not matched to a gene: 4. The CDR3 loop reads CASSLPGGRQYF. CDR3 DNA sequence: TGTGCCAGCAGCTTACCAGGGGGAAGGCAGTATTTT.